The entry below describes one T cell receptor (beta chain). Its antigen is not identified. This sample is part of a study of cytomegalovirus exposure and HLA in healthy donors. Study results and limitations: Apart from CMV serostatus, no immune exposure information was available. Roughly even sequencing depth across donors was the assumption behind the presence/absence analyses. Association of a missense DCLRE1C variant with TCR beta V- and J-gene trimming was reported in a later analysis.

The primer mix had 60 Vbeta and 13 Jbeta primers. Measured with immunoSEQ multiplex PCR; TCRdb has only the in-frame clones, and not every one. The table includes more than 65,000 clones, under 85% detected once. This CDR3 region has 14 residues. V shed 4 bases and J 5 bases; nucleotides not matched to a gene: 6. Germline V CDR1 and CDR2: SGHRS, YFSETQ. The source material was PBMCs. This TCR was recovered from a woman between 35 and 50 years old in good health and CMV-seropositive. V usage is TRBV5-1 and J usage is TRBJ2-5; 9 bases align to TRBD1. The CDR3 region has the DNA TGCGCCAGCAGCCAACAGGGGGCGCGGGAGACCCAGTACTTC. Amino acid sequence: CASSQQGARETQYF.